These 25 T cell receptor beta chains were sequenced from one sample in a study of breast tumors, draining lymph nodes, adjacent tissues. Breast cancer patients provided tissue from their axillary draining lymph nodes. MiXCR, applied by TCRdb to the multiplex PCR reads, yields one record per CDR3 protein. The profile shows some 200,000 distinct CDR3 sequences, over 25% of them singletons. The specimen was axillary lymph node tissue. These receptor sequences come from a female donor with breast cancer. Some clones in this sample may be carry-over from other donors' samples.

This clonotype was observed at least ten times. The chain is built from TRBV7-2 and TRBJ1-4; 7 nucleotides agree with TRBD1. Germline trimming cut 5 bases from V and 4 bases from J; bases unmatched to any gene: 7. The CDR3 covers 15 residues. CDR1 and CDR2 from the germline V gene are SGHTA and FQGNSA. Written as DNA, the CDR3 is TGTGCCAGCAGCGCGAACAGGGGCCTTAATGAAAAACTGTTTTTT. Amino acids: CASSANRGLNEKLFF.

This clonotype was counted at least ten times. The V call is TRBV5-1, the J call TRBJ2-1; TRBD1 agrees at 9 bases. The junction had 11 bases not matched to a gene; V was cut back by 7 bases and J by 0 bases. Looked up from germline, CDR1 is SGHRS and CDR2 is YFSETQ. This CDR3 has 17 residues. The CDR3 reads CASGTQDRGLSYNEQFF. CDR3 DNA: TGCGCCAGCGGCACCCAGGACAGGGGCCTCTCCTACAATGAGCAGTTCTTC.

The chain joins TRBV25-1 to TRBJ2-5; D unclear. Germline V gene sequence: CDR1 MGHDK, CDR2 SYGVNS. This CDR3 region has 10 residues. CDR3 sequence reads: CARTQETQYF. CDR3 sequence (DNA): TGTGCTAGAACTCAAGAGACCCAGTACTTC.

This clonotype was recorded many times. CDR3 nucleotides: TGTGCCAGCAGCTCGGACAGGGGGGAGACCCAGTACTTC. It yields the protein CASSSDRGETQYF. V is TRBV7-3 and J is TRBJ2-5, with 10 positions matching TRBD1. CDR1 and CDR2 from the germline V gene are SGHTA and FQGTGA. J gave up 5 bases and V 4 bases, and 1 base lay outside the gene matches. There are 13 residues in the CDR3.

This clonotype was observed many times. The genes are TRBV5-1 and TRBJ2-7; D might be TRBD2 (6 bases). The CDR3 covers 14 residues. The V end lost 0 bases, the J end lost 3 bases, and 10 bases lay between the germline ends. Germline V CDR1 and CDR2: SGHRS, YFSETQ. The CDR3 DNA reads TGCGCCAGCAGCTTGGGGGACTCCGACTACGAGCAGTACTTC. Amino acid sequence: CASSLGDSDYEQYF.

This clonotype occurred many times. This chain uses TRBV3-1 with TRBJ1-4; possibly TRBD1 for D (6 bases). Germline CDR1 LGHDT, CDR2 YNNKEL (reference sequence). The V end was cut by 0 bases, the J end by 8 bases, with 13 bases between. The CDR3 totals 15 residues. Here the CDR3 reads CASSQDQGFEEKLFF. CDR3 sequence (DNA): TGTGCCAGCAGCCAAGATCAGGGGTTTGAAGAAAAACTGTTTTTT.

In its sample, this clonotype was seen many times. This rearrangement joins TRBV20-1 to TRBJ2-1; 9 bases are shared with TRBD2. The length of the CDR3 is 15 residues. V lost 3 bases, J lost 3 bases, and 6 bases stayed unmatched. Germline CDR1 is DFQATT and CDR2 is SNEGSKA (reference sequence). The CDR3 region has the DNA TGCAGTGCTAGCGGGCTAGCGGGGATCTACAATGAGCAGTTCTTC. Its protein is CSASGLAGIYNEQFF.

The rearrangement links TRBV30 to TRBJ1-1; weak D call: TRBD1 (5 bases). This CDR3 contains 13 residues. V was clipped by 0 bases and J by 5 bases, with 10 bases between them. CDR1 is GTSNPN, CDR2 SVGIG, per germline (reference sequence). CDR3 sequence: CAWSVAEGTEAFF. DNA of the CDR3: TGTGCCTGGAGTGTAGCCGAGGGGACTGAAGCTTTCTTT.

The table lists this clonotype with many counts. The rearrangement joins TRBV20-1 to TRBJ2-1; D may be TRBD1 or TRBD2 (5 bases each). Germline CDR1 is DFQATT and CDR2 is SNEGSKA (reference sequence). The CDR3 is 15 residues long. The ends were cut back, 1 base at V and 6 bases at J, with 16 bases in the middle. CDR3: CSARVNGDPGNEQFF. The CDR3 DNA reads as TGCAGTGCTAGAGTAAACGGGGACCCCGGCAATGAGCAGTTCTTC.

This clonotype was observed many times. The rearrangement uses TRBV7-6 and TRBJ1-6, with D maybe TRBD1 (6 bases). Trimming removed 2 bases at V and 8 bases at J, with 16 bases between. Per the germline V gene, CDR1 is SGHVS and CDR2 is FNYEAQ. This CDR3 has 16 amino acids. CDR3 protein: CASSLYEGDRDSPLHF. In DNA form, the CDR3 reads TGTGCCAGCAGCTTATATGAGGGGGATAGGGATTCACCCCTCCACTTT.

This clonotype was found many times. The chain couples TRBV18 to TRBJ2-5; D is unclear. This CDR3 region has 14 residues. CDR1 and CDR2 from the germline V gene are KGHSH and LQKENI. V lost 2 bases to trimming and J lost 4 bases, with 11 bases between them. CDR3 loop: CASSPGLDLETQYF. CDR3 nucleotide sequence: TGTGCCAGCTCACCAGGCCTAGACCTAGAGACCCAGTACTTC.

The sample holds many counts of this clonotype. The V call is TRBV7-3, the J call TRBJ2-3, with 9 nucleotides matching TRBD2. The CDR3 covers 15 residues. CDR1 SGHTA and CDR2 FQGTGA come from the germline V gene. Losses at the gene ends were 5 bases for V and 8 bases for J; bases not matched to a gene: 11. The DNA for the CDR3 is TGTGCCAGCAGCCGCGGGGGGGAACGGAAGGGTACGCAGTATTTT. It encodes CASSRGGERKGTQYF.

J is TRBJ1-2 and V is TRBV20-1; D uncertain. Trimming took 0 bases from V and 2 from J, leaving 22 bases between them. This CDR3 is 18 amino acids long. The germline CDR1 and CDR2 sequences are DFQATT and SNEGSKA (reference sequence). The CDR3 here is CSARDQPRRIVKNYGYTF. CDR3 in DNA: TGCAGTGCTAGAGATCAACCCCGACGGATCGTAAAAAACTATGGCTACACCTTC.

This clonotype was counted many times. The chain has TRBV7-8 and TRBJ1-3; 7 bases line up with TRBD1. From germline, CDR1 is SGHVS and CDR2 FQNEAQ. After removal of 5 bases from V and 4 bases from J, the junction contained 11 bases not matched to a gene. The CDR3 covers 16 residues. CDR3 loop: CASSPGTAKRGNTIYF. The CDR3 coding sequence is TGTGCCAGCAGCCCTGGGACAGCAAAGAGGGGAAACACCATATATTTT.

This clonotype has only a few counts. This chain links TRBV20-1 with TRBJ2-5; 8 nucleotides match TRBD2. This CDR3 spans 14 amino acids. Germline lookup yields CDR1 DFQATT and CDR2 SNEGSKA (reference sequence). The J segment lost 7 bases and the V segment lost 3 bases, leaving 10 bases of the junction unmatched. The CDR3 is CSARDRTSPATQYF. The CDR3 DNA reads TGCAGTGCTAGGGACCGGACTAGCCCAGCGACCCAGTACTTC.

Ten or more counts support this clonotype. The chain employs TRBV6-6 and TRBJ2-5, with 7 bases matching TRBD2. The V gene end was trimmed by 2 bases and the J gene end by 7 bases; junction bases not matched to a gene: 7. This CDR3 is built from 14 residues. The V gene's germline CDR1 is MNHNY and CDR2 SVGAGI (reference sequence). The CDR3 protein is CASSYVEGGATQYF. The CDR3, as DNA: TGTGCCAGCAGTTACGTGGAGGGAGGGGCGACCCAGTACTTC.

This clonotype was detected ten times or more. The V and J genes are TRBV9 and TRBJ2-3, with a weak D call TRBD2 (5 bases). Germline V lookup: CDR1 SGDLS, CDR2 YYNGEE. The CDR3 sequence is 14 residues long. V was shortened by 3 bases and J by 6 bases, with 14 bases between the two germline ends. CDR3 sequence reads: CASSAVGRGDTQYF. CDR3 sequence (DNA): TGTGCCAGCAGCGCCGTAGGGAGAGGGGATACGCAGTATTTT. Full variable domain (rest looked up from reference TRBV9 and TRBJ2-3): DSGVTQTPKHLITATGQRVTLRCSPRSGDLSVYWYQQSLDQGLQFLIQYYNGEERAKGNILERFSAQQFPDLHSELNLSSLELGDSALYFCASSAVGRGDTQYFGPGTRLTVL.

This clonotype was observed at least ten times. This sequence joins TRBV12-3 or TRBV12-4 and TRBJ2-1; no reliable D call. This CDR3 is built from 14 residues. Deletions cut 1 base from V and 4 bases from J, with 8 bases between. CDR3 sequence (DNA): TGTGCCAGCAGTTTAGAGGGTTGGTACAATGAGCAGTTCTTC. Protein: CASSLEGWYNEQFF.

With respect to this clonotype: Likely a read error: the CDR3 ends without its conserved phenylalanine or tryptophan. Because the CDR3's place on the DNA is in doubt, the DNA is left out and the CDR3 is given as listed by TCRdb. The chain carries TRBV7-2 and TRBJ2-5; whether TRBD1, the table's D call, matches the DNA was not checked. Germline CDR1 reads SGHTA; CDR2 reads FQGNSA. The CDR3 totals 15 residues, both ends included. CDR3 sequence reads: CASSFGQGGGYTFGS.

With regard to this clonotype: A much larger clone differs from this one at a single base, so this may be a read error. Here the CDR3 omits its conserved ending phenylalanine or tryptophan, so a read error is the likely source. The chain joins TRBV5-1 to TRBJ2-5, with TRBD1 matching 9 bases. The CDR3 has 14 amino acids. V shed 4 bases and J 5 bases; nucleotides not matched to a gene: 6. Germline-derived CDR1 and CDR2 are SGHRS and YFSETQ. Written as DNA, the CDR3 is TGCGCCAGCAGCGTGGGACAGGGAAGGGAGACCCAGTACGTC. The encoded protein is CASSVGQGRETQYV.

The sample holds many counts of this clonotype. The junction does not match germline at one end; this may be a read error. The rearrangement joins TRBV19 to TRBJ2-3, with D tentatively TRBD2 (5 bases). CDR1 LNHDA and CDR2 SQIVND come from the germline V gene (reference sequence). CDR3 length: 14 residues. This CDR3 reads CASSIGASTDTQYF. For the CDR3, the DNA is TGTGCCAGTAGTATAGGAGCTAGCACCGATACGCAGTATTTT.

This clonotype appeared a single time. The V call is TRBV2, the J call TRBJ2-1; 10 bases align to TRBD2. Per the germline V gene, CDR1 is SNHLY and CDR2 is FYNNEI. The CDR3 has 15 residues. Trimming took 4 bases from V and 9 from J; bases not matched to a gene: 9. CDR3 sequence reads: CASSVTIAGGGEQFF. CDR3 sequence (DNA): TGTGCCAGCAGTGTAACCATAGCGGGGGGCGGTGAGCAGTTCTTC. Variable domain in full (rest from reference TRBV2 and TRBJ2-1): EPEVTQTPSHQVTQMGQEVILRCVPISNHLYFYWYRQILGQKVEFLVSFYNNEISEKSEIFDDQFSVERPDGSNFTLKIRSTKLEDSAMYFCASSVTIAGGGEQFFGPGTRLTVL.

Points on this clonotype: Relative to the germline gene, one junction end is altered; a read error may explain this. This chain connects TRBV10-3 to TRBJ1-5; D perhaps matches TRBD1 (6 bases). The CDR3 length is 14 residues. Germline values: CDR1 ENHRY, CDR2 SYGVKD. CDR3 nucleotide sequence: TGTGTCATCGGTGAGTTGGGGGGCGATCAGCCCCAGCATTTT. Translated: CVIGELGGDQPQHF.

This clonotype was counted many times. V usage is TRBV3-1 and J usage is TRBJ1-5; D unresolved. The V end was cut by 6 bases, the J end by 0 bases, with 3 bases between. CDR1 is LGHDT, CDR2 YNNKEL, per germline (reference sequence). CDR3 length: 12 amino acids. Written as DNA, the CDR3 is TGTGCCAGCAGATTTAGCAATCAGCCCCAGCATTTT. Translation gives CASRFSNQPQHF.

This clonotype was counted ten times or more. The chain couples TRBV28 to TRBJ1-2; TRBD1 aligns across 10 bases. The CDR3 covers 14 residues. The V gene end was trimmed by 2 bases and the J gene end by 6 bases; junction bases not matched to a gene: 3. The V gene's germline CDR1 is MDHEN and CDR2 SYDVKM. CDR3 nucleotide sequence: TGTGCCAGCAGTTTAAAGACAGGGGGCGATGGCTACACCTTC. It yields the protein CASSLKTGGDGYTF.